This entry concerns a single T cell receptor beta chain. The antigen remains undetermined. Looked up from germline, CDR1 is MDHEN and CDR2 is SYDVKM. V shed 4 bases and J shed 3 bases, with 19 bases lying between them. CDR3 size: 16 residues. This specimen comes from a study of vaccination and CD4 T cells after COVID-19. Study at large: For each participant, vaccination comprised two doses of either the BNT162b2 or the mRNA-1273 vaccine. For post-vaccine samples, collection took place a median about 72 days after dose two, ranging from 14 to 241.

Cultured CD4+ T cell DNA underwent sequencing with the Oncomine TCR Beta short-read assay. TCRdb ran MiXCR on the PCR reads and lists one entry per CDR3 protein. The table lists around 12,000 distinct CDR3 sequences, 56% of them singletons. The treatment: roughly 11-day PBMC culture with coronavirus spike peptide pools or control peptides (ViraFEST assay). The chain carries TRBV28 and TRBJ2-7; no firm D call. The sample comprised CD4+ T cells from blood, cultured in vitro. The clonotype originates from a human donor who had recovered from COVID-19. The CDR3 DNA follows: TGTGCCAGCAGTTCGAGGCGGCTAAACGGTCGCTACGAGCAGTACTTC. This sequence encodes CASSSRRLNGRYEQYF.